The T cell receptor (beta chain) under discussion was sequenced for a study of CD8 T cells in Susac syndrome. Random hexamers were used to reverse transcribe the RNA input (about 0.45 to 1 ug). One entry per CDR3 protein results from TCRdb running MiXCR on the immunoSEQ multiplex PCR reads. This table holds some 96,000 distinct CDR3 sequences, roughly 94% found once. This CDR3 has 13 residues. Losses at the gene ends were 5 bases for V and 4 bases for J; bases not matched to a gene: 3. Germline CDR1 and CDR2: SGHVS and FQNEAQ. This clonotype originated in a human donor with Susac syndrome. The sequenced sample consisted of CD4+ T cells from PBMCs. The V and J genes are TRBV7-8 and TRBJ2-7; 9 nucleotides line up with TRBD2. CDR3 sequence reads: CASSRGLAYEQYF. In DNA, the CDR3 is TGTGCCAGCAGCCGGGGACTAGCTTACGAGCAGTACTTC.